One and the same sample provided the 21 T cell receptor beta chains below, sequenced in a study of vaccination and CD4 T cells after COVID-19. The Oncomine TCR Beta short-read assay generated sequence data from the DNA of cultured CD4+ T cells. Via MiXCR, TCRdb re-called the PCR reads, giving one row per CDR3 protein. Found here are about 1,900 distinct CDR3 sequences, about 72% of them singletons; the top ten hold 52%. These TCRs' antigens remain unknown. The treatment here: roughly 11-day PBMC culture with coronavirus spike peptide pools or control peptides (ViraFEST assay). The sample here was CD4+ T cells from blood, cultured in vitro, taken after SARS-CoV-2 vaccination. The receptors originated from a human donor who had recovered from COVID-19.

The CDR3 reads CASSSGPYNSPLHF. CDR3 nucleotide sequence: TGTGCCAGCAGTTCGGGCCCCTATAATTCACCCCTCCACTTT. The rearrangement uses TRBV6-5 and TRBJ1-6; D remains ambiguous. Germline loops: CDR1 MNHEY, CDR2 SVGAGI. This CDR3 has 14 amino acids. V lost 4 bases and J lost 2, with 6 bases in between.

The CDR3 nucleotides are TGTGCCAGTAGTATAGAAGGCGCCGGATACGAGCAGTACTTC. It translates to CASSIEGAGYEQYF. This rearrangement joins TRBV19 to TRBJ2-7, with no clear D. Deletions cut 0 bases from V and 4 bases from J, with 10 bases between. In germline, CDR1 is LNHDA, CDR2 SQIVND (reference sequence). The CDR3 is 14 amino acids.

The V and J genes are TRBV6-2 or TRBV6-3 and TRBJ2-3, with 12 bases identical to TRBD2. The CDR3 contains 15 residues. The J segment lost 5 bases and the V segment lost 6 bases, leaving 6 bases of the junction unmatched. CDR1 MNHEY and CDR2 SVGEGT come from the germline V gene. In DNA form, the CDR3 reads TGTGCCAGCAGATCTAGCGGGAGGGCTGGAGATACGCAGTATTTT. Encoded protein: CASRSSGRAGDTQYF.

This chain joins TRBV7-2 and TRBJ2-7; weak D call: TRBD2 (6 bases). Trimming removed 5 bases from V and 3 bases from J, with 17 bases in between. CDR3 length equals 15 residues. The germline gives CDR1 SGHTA, CDR2 FQGNSA. CDR3 coding DNA: TGTGCCAGCAGCGACGGAGGGGCAGGGATCTACGAGCAGTACTTC. The encoded protein is CASSDGGAGIYEQYF.

The chain recombines TRBV6-2 or TRBV6-3 with TRBJ2-5; D assignment may be TRBD1 or TRBD2 (5 bases each). Germline values: CDR1 MNHEY, CDR2 SVGEGT. This CDR3 comprises 14 residues. The V end was cut by 5 bases, the J end by 5 bases, with 15 bases between. CDR3: CASSRPGPRETQYF. The CDR3 nucleotides are TGTGCCAGCAGTCGGCCGGGACCTAGGGAGACCCAGTACTTC.

This rearrangement joins TRBV20-1 to TRBJ2-7, with a tentative D call TRBD1 (6 bases). The germline V and J ends were trimmed by 6 bases and 3 bases, with 12 bases remaining between them. This CDR3 region has 12 residues. Per the germline V gene, CDR1 is DFQATT and CDR2 is SNEGSKA (reference sequence). CDR3 loop: CSAEADSYEQYF. The CDR3 DNA reads as TGCAGTGCCGAGGCGGACAGCTACGAGCAGTACTTC.

The gene calls are TRBV11-2 and TRBJ1-2, with TRBD1 as a possible D gene (5 bases). Germline loops: CDR1 SGHAT, CDR2 FQNNGV. Trimming took 5 bases from V and 8 from J, leaving 15 bases between them. The CDR3 contains 13 residues. The CDR3 bases are TGTGCCAGCAGCCTCCGGACACCCCAGGGCTACACCTTC. Translating it yields CASSLRTPQGYTF.

The chain joins TRBV20-1 to TRBJ2-5; D call uncertain. Germline values: CDR1 DFQATT, CDR2 SNEGSKA (reference sequence). V lost 0 bases, J lost 5 bases, and 16 bases lay in between. The CDR3 has 15 residues. The CDR3: CSARDPAGYKETQYF. DNA of the CDR3: TGCAGTGCTAGAGATCCCGCAGGATATAAGGAGACCCAGTACTTC.

This chain links TRBV10-2 with TRBJ1-1; D ambiguous. Germline assignment: CDR1 WSHSY and CDR2 SAAADI. CDR3 length equals 14 residues. Trimming stripped 6 bases from V and 1 base from J, with 12 bases between. The CDR3 nucleotides read TGCGCCAGCAGGAAGGACCTCGAGAACACTGAAGCTTTCTTT. Amino acids: CASRKDLENTEAFF.

The V call is TRBV29-1, the J call TRBJ1-1; TRBD1 might be the D (5 bases). Germline V lookup: CDR1 SQVTM, CDR2 ANQGSEA. V lost 4 bases to trimming and J lost 4 bases, with 22 bases between them. This CDR3 has 16 residues. In DNA form, the CDR3 reads TGCAGCGTTGCCCTCCGTCTTACCGACAGACCCACTGAAGCTTTCTTT. Protein sequence: CSVALRLTDRPTEAFF.

This sequence joins TRBV5-1 and TRBJ2-5, with TRBD2 identical over 11 bases. J was trimmed by 1 base and V by 5 bases; bases with no gene match: 13. This CDR3 has 18 amino acids. In germline, CDR1 is SGHRS, CDR2 YFSETQ. The CDR3 protein is CASRLGGTTSGGQETQYF. CDR3 coding DNA: TGCGCCAGCAGGCTAGGGGGGACCACTAGCGGGGGCCAAGAGACCCAGTACTTC.

The chain has TRBV20-1 and TRBJ2-1; 9 bases match TRBD2. Germline CDR1 and CDR2: DFQATT and SNEGSKA (reference sequence). Trimming removed 1 base from V and 1 base from J; junction bases left unmatched: 5. CDR3 size: 16 residues. CDR3 coding DNA: TGCAGTGCTAGAGTTAGCGGGGGCGCGTCCTACAATGAGCAGTTCTTC. Translated: CSARVSGGASYNEQFF.

This clonotype was seen once. The chain links TRBV20-1 to TRBJ1-1; unclear D gene. This CDR3 comprises 12 residues. Germline V gene data show CDR1 as DFQATT and CDR2 as SNEGSKA (reference sequence). V was cut by 6 bases and J by 12 bases, with 20 bases left in between. Here the CDR3 reads CSAGTRGRGTFF. The CDR3 nucleotides are TGCAGTGCCGGCACTAGAGGGCGCGGGACTTTCTTT.

The chain links TRBV6-1 to TRBJ2-3, with a possible D match to TRBD2 (6 bases). The CDR3 spans 14 residues. With 7 bases removed from V and 4 bases from J, the gap between germline ends came to 15 bases. Looked up from germline, CDR1 is MNHNS and CDR2 is SASEGT. CDR3 loop: CASTPGRTPDTQYF. The CDR3 nucleotides are TGTGCCAGCACCCCGGGGAGGACCCCAGATACGCAGTATTTT.

The J gene is TRBJ2-5, the V gene TRBV5-1; D possibly matches TRBD1 or TRBD2 (5 bases each). V lost 0 bases and J 4 bases, leaving 13 bases between the germline ends. Germline CDR1 SGHRS, CDR2 YFSETQ. This CDR3 is 15 amino acids long. CDR3 sequence: CASSLGGTSLETQYF. CDR3 in DNA: TGCGCCAGCAGCTTGGGGGGGACGTCTCTAGAGACCCAGTACTTC.

This chain uses TRBV27 with TRBJ2-2; TRBD1 might be the D (7 bases). Trimming shortened V by 5 bases and J by 4 bases, and 14 bases separated the two germline ends. The V gene's germline CDR1 is MNHEY and CDR2 SMNVEV (reference sequence). The length of the CDR3 is 15 residues. CDR3 protein: CASSARQGGTGELFF. The CDR3 coding sequence is TGTGCCAGCAGTGCTCGACAGGGAGGCACCGGGGAGCTGTTTTTT.

The chain links TRBV20-1 to TRBJ1-1; no firm D call. This CDR3 has 12 residues. The V gene's germline CDR1 is DFQATT and CDR2 SNEGSKA (reference sequence). V was pared by 6 bases and J by 2 bases, with 10 bases between. The CDR3 here is CSAPRVNTEAFF. The DNA of the CDR3 is TGCAGTGCCCCGAGGGTAAACACTGAAGCTTTCTTT.

The V gene is TRBV20-1, the J gene TRBJ2-1; 9 bases agree with TRBD2. The junction had 15 bases not matched to a gene; V was cut back by 6 bases and J by 9 bases. This CDR3 has 15 residues. The V gene's germline CDR1 is DFQATT and CDR2 SNEGSKA (reference sequence). Written as DNA, the CDR3 is TGCAGTGCCGGGTATGGCGGGAGGGAGATGGGTGAGCAGTTCTTC. It yields the protein CSAGYGGREMGEQFF.

This clonotype was seen a few times. V gene TRBV5-1 combines with J gene TRBJ2-7; D is uncertain. The CDR3 has 11 amino acids. In germline, CDR1 is SGHRS, CDR2 YFSETQ. Trimming removed 0 bases from V and 6 bases from J, with 4 bases in between. The CDR3 reads CASSLGGEQYF. For the CDR3, the DNA is TGCGCCAGCAGCTTGGGCGGCGAGCAGTACTTC.

The CDR3 bases are TGCAGTGCTGAGGGACAGAACACTGAAGCTTTCTTT. As protein: CSAEGQNTEAFF. V usage is TRBV20-1 and J usage is TRBJ1-1; tentatively, D is TRBD1 (6 bases). This CDR3 comprises 12 residues. CDR1 is DFQATT and CDR2 is SNEGSKA in the germline V gene (reference sequence). V was trimmed by 5 bases and J by 1 base, leaving 8 bases between them.

The genes are TRBV6-5 and TRBJ1-2, with D possibly being TRBD1 (5 bases). Trimming cost V 4 bases and J 8 bases, with 14 bases left between them. Looked up from germline, CDR1 is MNHEY and CDR2 is SVGAGI. The CDR3 covers 13 residues. CDR3 sequence: CASSSSTGGGYTF. The CDR3, as DNA: TGTGCCAGCAGTTCCTCCACCGGGGGGGGCTACACCTTC.